The 27 T cell receptor beta chains below were found in one sample sequenced in a study of spatial heterogeneity in lung cancer (dated by TCRdb to between 2017 and 2020). Results and caveats for the whole study, not just this receptor: The tumor nonsynonymous mutation count correlated with the number of expanded intratumoral alpha and beta TCRs.

The antigens these receptors bind are not known. In the paper's terms, the time point label means: sample taken at primary tumor resection. The method behind the library was 5' RACE. Sequencer: NextSeq 500. Using fastp trimming at Q25 and MiXCR clonotype assembly, TCRdb reanalyzed the public sequencing data and kept in-frame beta chains. A single entry per CDR3 protein holds the most common genes and DNA from its merged rows. In this sample the table shows 13,000 or so distinct CDR3 sequences, approximately 2.9% of which occur a single time. The ten biggest clones cover 15% to 20% of the sample. The source material was lung tumor tissue, sampled at surgery. The receptors here all came from a male donor with early-stage non-small cell lung cancer.

This clonotype was detected many times. The chain joins TRBV30 to TRBJ2-3, with TRBD1 matching over 7 bases. Unmatched junction bases numbered 8, after V lost 2 bases and J lost 3 bases. Germline CDR1 GTSNPN, CDR2 SVGIG (reference sequence). The CDR3 is 15 amino acids. DNA for the CDR3: TGTGCCTGGAGTTCCGGGACAGTGGCGACAGATACGCAGTATTTT. Translated: CAWSSGTVATDTQYF.

The J gene is TRBJ1-6, the V gene TRBV30; D unclear. The CDR3 contains 12 residues. The V end lost 1 base, the J end lost 7 bases, and 5 bases lay between the germline ends. CDR1 and CDR2 from the germline V gene are GTSNPN and SVGIG (reference sequence). The CDR3 bases are TGTGCCTGGAGTGGTAGGAATTCACCCCTCCACTTT. This translates into CAWSGRNSPLHF.

Ten or more counts support this clonotype. The gene calls are TRBV28 and TRBJ2-1; D may match TRBD1 or TRBD2 (5 bases each). This CDR3 is 16 amino acids long. Germline V lookup: CDR1 MDHEN, CDR2 SYDVKM. Trimming pared 6 bases from V and 0 bases from J, leaving 15 bases between. The CDR3 DNA follows: TGTGCCAGCAGACCGTGGGGGACGGGCTCCTACAATGAGCAGTTCTTC. The encoded protein is CASRPWGTGSYNEQFF.

This clonotype turned up a few times. The V and J genes are TRBV5-4 and TRBJ1-1, with 9 bases lining up with TRBD1. Germline V gene lookup returns CDR1 SGHNT and CDR2 YYREEE (reference sequence). V lost 5 bases, J lost 4 bases, and 6 bases stayed unmatched. This CDR3 spans 14 amino acids. The DNA of the CDR3 is TGTGCCAGCAGATTAGACAGGGGGGGCACTGAAGCTTTCTTT. It codes for CASRLDRGGTEAFF.

The chain is built from TRBV24-1 and TRBJ2-5; D is perhaps TRBD1 (6 bases). Trimming removed 4 bases from V and 9 bases from J, with 20 bases in between. The CDR3 length is 15 residues. Germline values: CDR1 KGHDR, CDR2 SFDVKD. The CDR3 protein is CATSDRDTDRWAQYF. CDR3 bases: TGTGCCACCAGTGACCGGGACACGGACCGTTGGGCCCAGTACTTC.

The J gene is TRBJ2-7, the V gene TRBV11-3, with a tentative D call TRBD1 (5 bases). CDR3 length equals 14 residues. Germline V gene lookup returns CDR1 SGHNT and CDR2 YENEEA. Trimming removed 4 bases at V and 3 bases at J, with 13 bases between. CDR3 nucleotides: TGTGCCAGCAGCTCAACAGGCCTCCGCTACGAGCAGTACTTC. Protein product: CASSSTGLRYEQYF.

The chain uses TRBV20-1 and TRBJ2-5, with 11 bases identical to TRBD2. This CDR3 is 16 amino acids long. V was clipped by 5 bases and J by 5 bases; unmatched bases: 13. Per germline, CDR1 DFQATT and CDR2 SNEGSKA (reference sequence). The CDR3 bases are TGCAGTGCTGTAATAGCGGGGGGGCGCCCCTTGGAGACCCAGTACTTC. Translation gives CSAVIAGGRPLETQYF.

Only a few counts were recorded for this clonotype. Sequence at one end of the junction differs from germline and may be a read error. DNA of the CDR3: TGTGCCAGCAGTTTTACAGGGCAAAGGGGAAACATGCAGTACTTC. It translates to CASSFTGQRGNMQYF. This chain joins TRBV28 and TRBJ2-4; the D gene is possibly TRBD1 (6 bases). This CDR3 is built from 15 residues. The germline CDR1 and CDR2 sequences are MDHEN and SYDVKM.

This clonotype was counted ten times or more. The V call is TRBV28, the J call TRBJ1-1, with D hard to call. Germline CDR1 reads MDHEN; CDR2 reads SYDVKM. The length of the CDR3 is 15 residues. V lost 8 bases, J lost 6 bases, and 22 bases lay in between. Written as DNA, the CDR3 is TGTGCCAGCGGGTTGCCTTTTGTCCGGACTGCTGAAGCTTTCTTT. Its protein product is CASGLPFVRTAEAFF.

In its sample, this clonotype was seen many times. This chain joins TRBV7-2 and TRBJ2-7; D is possibly TRBD1 (5 bases). The CDR3 extends over 13 amino acids. Trimming removed 1 base at V and 4 bases at J, with 8 bases between. Germline V gene sequence: CDR1 SGHTA, CDR2 FQGNSA. As DNA, the CDR3 is TGTGCCAGCAGCTTAGAGGCAGGGTACGAGCAGTACTTC. This codes for CASSLEAGYEQYF.

This clonotype has at least ten counts. For the CDR3, the DNA is TGCGCCAGCAGCCCTCAGGGGTTCACTGAAGCTTTCTTT. It codes for CASSPQGFTEAFF. The V call is TRBV5-1, the J call TRBJ1-1, with D possibly being TRBD1 (6 bases). The V end was cut by 4 bases, the J end by 4 bases, with 11 bases between. Germline-derived CDR1 and CDR2 are SGHRS and YFSETQ. The CDR3 is made up of 13 amino acids.

This clonotype showed up just a few times. The CDR3 DNA follows: TGCAGTGCTAGAGTAGCGGGGAGGATCTACGAGCAGTACTTC. Encoded protein: CSARVAGRIYEQYF. The chain joins TRBV20-1 to TRBJ2-7, with 8 bases lining up with TRBD2. Germline CDR1 is DFQATT and CDR2 is SNEGSKA (reference sequence). Trimming removed 1 base from V and 3 bases from J; junction bases left unmatched: 5. The length of the CDR3 is 14 residues.

Many counts were recorded for this clonotype. This chain connects TRBV6-6 to TRBJ2-3; D not resolved. Trimming removed 2 bases from V and 4 bases from J, with 7 bases in between. The CDR3 totals 13 residues. Per germline, CDR1 MNHNY and CDR2 SVGAGI (reference sequence). The CDR3 bases are TGTGCCAGCAGTTACACACACCCAGATACGCAGTATTTT. Protein sequence: CASSYTHPDTQYF.

This clonotype was seen a handful of times. The V call is TRBV15, the J call TRBJ2-7; 9 bases match TRBD1. Trimming removed 0 bases from V and 4 bases from J; junction bases left unmatched: 4. CDR1 is LNHNV, CDR2 YYDKDF, per germline (reference sequence). The CDR3 sequence is 15 residues long. In DNA form, the CDR3 reads TGTGCCACCAGCAGAGATCCCGGGACAGGGTACGAGCAGTACTTC. It translates to CATSRDPGTGYEQYF.

This clonotype was seen many times. This sequence joins TRBV20-1 and TRBJ2-7, with 7 bases matching TRBD1. V trimming: 4 bases; J trimming: 0 bases; junction bases outside the gene matches: 3. The CDR3 loop spans 13 amino acids. The germline CDR1 and CDR2 sequences are DFQATT and SNEGSKA (reference sequence). CDR3 sequence reads: CSAKGDSSYEQYF. In DNA, the CDR3 is TGCAGTGCTAAAGGGGACAGCTCCTACGAGCAGTACTTC.

This clonotype was seen at least ten times. The V and J genes are TRBV28 and TRBJ2-2, with D perhaps matching TRBD1 (6 bases). This CDR3 has 17 residues. Germline CDR1 is MDHEN and CDR2 is SYDVKM. With 2 bases removed from V and 2 bases from J, the gap between germline ends came to 15 bases. The CDR3 DNA is TGTGCCAGCAGTTTACAGGGGCCCCAGTTAAACACCGGGGAGCTGTTTTTT. Its protein product is CASSLQGPQLNTGELFF.

This clonotype came up many times. The V call is TRBV3-1, the J call TRBJ1-5; TRBD1 matches 11 bases. CDR1 is LGHDT, CDR2 YNNKEL, per germline (reference sequence). The length of the CDR3 is 17 residues. Unmatched junction bases numbered 8, after V lost 4 bases and J lost 3 bases. CDR3 bases: TGTGCCAGCAGCCCGGGGACAGGGGGGAGTTACAATCAGCCCCAGCATTTT. This sequence encodes CASSPGTGGSYNQPQHF.

This clonotype was counted at least ten times. The chain recombines TRBV28 with TRBJ2-2; TRBD1 matches at 10 bases. The CDR3 sequence is 16 residues long. In germline, CDR1 is MDHEN, CDR2 SYDVKM. Unmatched junction bases numbered 6, after V lost 3 bases and J lost 5 bases. The CDR3 DNA follows: TGTGCCAGCAGTTTTCTGGGACAGGGGACTACCGGGGAGCTGTTTTTT. Encoded protein: CASSFLGQGTTGELFF. The full variable domain, in which reference TRBV28 and TRBJ2-2 provide the parts outside the CDR3, is DVKVTQSSRYLVKRTGEKVFLECVQDMDHENMFWYRQDPGLGLRLIYFSYDVKMKEKGDIPEGYSVSREKKERFSLILESASTNQTSMYLCASSFLGQGTTGELFFGEGSRLTVL.

There are many counts of this clonotype. The rearrangement uses TRBV2 and TRBJ1-5; no clear D gene. The CDR3 totals 14 residues. Looked up from germline, CDR1 is SNHLY and CDR2 is FYNNEI. V dropped 6 bases and J dropped 0 bases, with 9 bases sitting between them. The CDR3 DNA is TGTGCCAGCAGCGCCACAAGTAGCAATCAGCCCCAGCATTTT. The encoded protein is CASSATSSNQPQHF.

The rearrangement uses TRBV10-3 and TRBJ2-3, with TRBD2 as a possible D gene (6 bases). Germline CDR1 ENHRY, CDR2 SYGVKD. The V end lost 2 bases, the J end lost 6 bases, and 9 bases lay between the germline ends. There are 13 residues in the CDR3. In nucleotides, the CDR3 is TGTGCCATCAGTGAGGGAGGGACGGATACGCAGTATTTT. This translates into CAISEGGTDTQYF.

This clonotype was counted many times. This chain joins TRBV3-1 and TRBJ1-4; no reliable D call. The CDR3 totals 15 residues. The germline V and J ends were trimmed by 6 bases and 0 bases, with 11 bases remaining between them. Per the germline V gene, CDR1 is LGHDT and CDR2 is YNNKEL (reference sequence). DNA of the CDR3: TGTGCCAGCAGTTACCCGGGCGCAACTAATGAAAAACTGTTTTTT. Protein product: CASSYPGATNEKLFF. The complete variable domain, with remaining parts taken from reference TRBV3-1 and TRBJ1-4, reads DTAVSQTPKYLVTQMGNDKSIKCEQNLGHDTMYWYKQDSKKFLKIMFSYNNKELIINETVPNRFSPKSPDKAHLNLHINSLELGDSAVYFCASSYPGATNEKLFFGSGTQLSVL.

The sample holds a few counts of this clonotype. This sequence joins TRBV20-1 and TRBJ2-5; 9 nucleotides line up with TRBD1. CDR1 and CDR2 (germline): DFQATT, SNEGSKA (reference sequence). With 3 bases clipped from V and 7 bases from J, the junction kept 9 bases outside the gene matches. The CDR3 has 14 residues. CDR3 loop: CSASWTGVLGTQYF. As DNA, the CDR3 is TGCAGTGCTAGTTGGACAGGGGTATTGGGGACCCAGTACTTC.

This clonotype was counted at least ten times. The chain is built from TRBV5-1 and TRBJ2-5; weak D call: TRBD1 (5 bases). Trimming cost V 0 bases and J 1 base, with 22 bases left between them. This CDR3 is built from 19 residues. CDR1 is SGHRS and CDR2 is YFSETQ in the germline V gene. For the CDR3, the DNA is TGCGCCAGCAGCTTGGCCACTTCCTGGGGCACCTCGATCCAAGAGACCCAGTACTTC. This gives the protein CASSLATSWGTSIQETQYF. Filled out from reference TRBV5-1 and TRBJ2-5, the complete variable domain reads KAGVTQTPRYLIKTRGQQVTLSCSPISGHRSVSWYQQTPGQGLQFLFEYFSETQRNKGNFPGRFSGRQFSNSRSEMNVSTLELGDSALYLCASSLATSWGTSIQETQYFGPGTRLLVL.

This clonotype was seen ten or more times. The chain joins TRBV7-2 to TRBJ2-7; weak D call: TRBD2 (6 bases). The CDR3 consists of 14 residues. Deletions cut 5 bases from V and 0 bases from J, with 11 bases between. Germline V gene sequence: CDR1 SGHTA, CDR2 FQGNSA. CDR3: CASSPGLRSYEQYF. CDR3 in DNA: TGTGCCAGCAGCCCGGGACTCCGCTCCTACGAGCAGTACTTC.

Sample share makes this clonotype large. This chain joins TRBV24-1 and TRBJ2-6; 7 bases map to TRBD1. The CDR3 loop spans 19 amino acids. The V and J ends lost 1 base and 0 bases, in that order; junction bases with no gene match: 8. Germline CDR1 and CDR2: KGHDR and SFDVKD. For the CDR3, the DNA is TGTGCCACCAGTGATTTCCTCCGGACAGGAAACTCTGGGGCCAACGTCCTGACTTTC. Encoded protein: CATSDFLRTGNSGANVLTF.

With regard to this clonotype: The junction departs from germline at one end; a sequencing error may be responsible. The rearrangement uses TRBV19 and TRBJ1-2; no clear D gene. The CDR3 extends over 11 amino acids. CDR1 and CDR2 (germline): LNHDA, SQIVND (reference sequence). The chain's CDR3 is CASSISYGDTF. The CDR3 nucleotides are TGTGCCAGTAGTATCAGCTATGGCGACACCTTC.

This clonotype was seen many times. This chain joins TRBV11-3 and TRBJ2-1; D possibly corresponds to TRBD1 (6 bases). Trimming cost V 6 bases and J 3 bases, with 9 bases left between them. The germline V gene has CDR1 SGHNT and CDR2 YENEEA. This CDR3 spans 13 amino acids. The CDR3 loop reads CASREDSYNEQFF. DNA for the CDR3: TGTGCCAGCAGGGAGGACAGCTACAATGAGCAGTTCTTC.